Sequencing of this T cell receptor (beta chain) was carried out in a study of T cell changes during pregnancy in multiple sclerosis. Repertoires were generated with immunoSEQ multiplex PCR, while TCRdb's copy carries only in-frame clones and drops some. The table includes tens of thousands of clones, less than 95% detected once. The V gene lost 3 bases and the J gene lost 0 bases, with 15 bases spanning the gap. The CDR3 totals 17 residues. Germline lookup yields CDR1 LNHDA and CDR2 SQIVND (reference sequence). This clonotype was obtained from a female donor with multiple sclerosis, enrolled in a pregnancy study. J is TRBJ2-1 and V is TRBV19; D may be TRBD2 (5 bases). Sequenced here: peripheral blood, sampled before pregnancy. In nucleotides, the CDR3 is TGTGCCAGTAGTATCTTAATGTCGGGGAGCTCCTACAATGAGCAGTTCTTC. Amino acids: CASSILMSGSSYNEQFF.